Listed below are T cell receptor beta chains from one sample, sequenced in a study of blood T cell repertoires in COVID-19. The protocol was immunoSEQ multiplex PCR, while the TCRdb copy is restricted to in-frame clones and leaves out a portion. The data contain approximately 150,000 clones, 87% of them singletons. The sample taken for sequencing was peripheral blood. These receptors were obtained from a woman in her fifties or sixties with active or convalescent COVID-19. CDR3s leave out the opening cysteine and the closing phenylalanine or tryptophan. The order of the fields is CDR3 protein, D gene, V gene. The D gene is left open where the match is weak.

CDR3aa: ASSTTSGRVNEQF; d_gene: TRBD2; v_gene: TRBV6-5
CDR3aa: ASSMAGGGNTEAF; d_gene: TRBD1; v_gene: TRBV19
CDR3aa: ASSSGVRGYT; d_gene: NA; v_gene: TRBV11-2
CDR3aa: ASSLGLLNTEAF; d_gene: NA; v_gene: TRBV28
CDR3aa: ASSPTNRGYGDTQY; d_gene: NA; v_gene: TRBV28
CDR3aa: ASTLSGGSYEQY; d_gene: NA; v_gene: TRBV28
CDR3aa: ASSFSAGPSTGELF; d_gene: NA; v_gene: TRBV5-1
CDR3aa: ASGEKGRHEQF; d_gene: NA; v_gene: TRBV10-3
CDR3aa: ASSRTGPGQGNTEAF; d_gene: TRBD1; v_gene: TRBV6-2/TRBV6-3
CDR3aa: ASSLPTGYEQY; d_gene: TRBD1; v_gene: TRBV5-5
CDR3aa: ASSPSEQANTGELF; d_gene: NA; v_gene: TRBV18
CDR3aa: ATSRTRRKSWGDGYT; d_gene: NA; v_gene: TRBV15
CDR3aa: ASSVGEVASPLH; d_gene: NA; v_gene: TRBV9
CDR3aa: ASSPRTGDEAF; d_gene: TRBD1; v_gene: TRBV11-3
CDR3aa: ASWGGRTEAF; d_gene: NA; v_gene: TRBV6-5
CDR3aa: ASGRDISGELF; d_gene: NA; v_gene: TRBV12-5
CDR3aa: ASRPGTGKHYGYT; d_gene: TRBD1; v_gene: TRBV28
CDR3aa: ASSSTQTMNTEAF; d_gene: NA; v_gene: TRBV5-1
CDR3aa: ASSLGGPQTYEQY; d_gene: NA; v_gene: TRBV7-2
CDR3aa: ASSDLAGVIGELF; d_gene: TRBD2; v_gene: TRBV2